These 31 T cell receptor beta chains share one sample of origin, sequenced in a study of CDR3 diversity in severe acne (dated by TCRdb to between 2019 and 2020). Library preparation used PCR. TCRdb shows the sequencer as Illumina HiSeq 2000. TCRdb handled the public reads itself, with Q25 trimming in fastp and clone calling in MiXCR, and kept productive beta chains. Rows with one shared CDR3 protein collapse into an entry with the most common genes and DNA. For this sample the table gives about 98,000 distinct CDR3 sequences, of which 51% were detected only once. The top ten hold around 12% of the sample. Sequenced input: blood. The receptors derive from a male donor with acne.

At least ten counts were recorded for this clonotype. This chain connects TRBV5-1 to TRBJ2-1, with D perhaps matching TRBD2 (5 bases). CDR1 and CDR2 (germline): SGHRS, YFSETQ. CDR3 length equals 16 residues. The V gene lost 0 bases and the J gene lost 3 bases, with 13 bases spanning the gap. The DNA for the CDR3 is TGCGCCAGCAGCTTGGATGGGAGAGTCTTCTACAATGAGCAGTTCTTC. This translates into CASSLDGRVFYNEQFF. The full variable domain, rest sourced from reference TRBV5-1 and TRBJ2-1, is KAGVTQTPRYLIKTRGQQVTLSCSPISGHRSVSWYQQTPGQGLQFLFEYFSETQRNKGNFPGRFSGRQFSNSRSEMNVSTLELGDSALYLCASSLDGRVFYNEQFFGPGTRLTVL.

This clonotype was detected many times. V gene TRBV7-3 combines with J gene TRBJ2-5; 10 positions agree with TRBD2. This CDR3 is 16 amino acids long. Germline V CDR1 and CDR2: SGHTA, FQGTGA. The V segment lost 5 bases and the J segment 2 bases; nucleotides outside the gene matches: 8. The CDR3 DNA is TGTGCCAGCAGCCAAGGGTTAGCGGGGGGTCAAGAGACCCAGTACTTC. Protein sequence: CASSQGLAGGQETQYF.

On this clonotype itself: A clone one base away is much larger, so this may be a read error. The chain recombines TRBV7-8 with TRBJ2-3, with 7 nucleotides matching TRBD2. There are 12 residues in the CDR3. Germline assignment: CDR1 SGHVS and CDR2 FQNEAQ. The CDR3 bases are TGTGCCAGCAGCTTGGGGGGGAGTCTCCGGGATTTT. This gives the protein CASSLGGSLRDF.

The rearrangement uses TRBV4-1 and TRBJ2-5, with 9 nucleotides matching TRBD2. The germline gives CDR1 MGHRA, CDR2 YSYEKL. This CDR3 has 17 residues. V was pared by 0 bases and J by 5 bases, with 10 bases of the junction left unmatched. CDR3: CASSQDPGGRAGETQYF. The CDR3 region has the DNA TGCGCCAGCAGCCAAGATCCGGGCGGGAGGGCCGGCGAGACCCAGTACTTC.

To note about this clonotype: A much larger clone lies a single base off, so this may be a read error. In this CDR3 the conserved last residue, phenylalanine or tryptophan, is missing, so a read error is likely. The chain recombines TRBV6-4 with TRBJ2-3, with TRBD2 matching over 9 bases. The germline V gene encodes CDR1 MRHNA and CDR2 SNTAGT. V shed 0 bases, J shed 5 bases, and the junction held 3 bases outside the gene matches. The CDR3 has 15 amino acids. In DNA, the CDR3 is TGTGCCAGCAGTGACTCGGCGGGGGGGCTAGATACGCAGTATTAT. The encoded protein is CASSDSAGGLDTQYY.

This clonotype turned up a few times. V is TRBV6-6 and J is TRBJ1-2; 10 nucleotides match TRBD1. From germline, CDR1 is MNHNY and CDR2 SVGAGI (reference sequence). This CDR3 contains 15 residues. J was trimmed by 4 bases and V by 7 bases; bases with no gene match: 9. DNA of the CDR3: TGTGCCAGCATCCCTCGGGGACAGGGGTCCTATGGCTACACCTTC. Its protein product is CASIPRGQGSYGYTF.

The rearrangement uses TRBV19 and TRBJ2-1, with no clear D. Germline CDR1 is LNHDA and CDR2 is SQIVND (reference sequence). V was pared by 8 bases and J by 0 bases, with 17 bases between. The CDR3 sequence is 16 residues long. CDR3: CASGTPLESSYNEQFF. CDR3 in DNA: TGTGCCAGTGGTACCCCCCTGGAGAGCTCCTACAATGAGCAGTTCTTC.

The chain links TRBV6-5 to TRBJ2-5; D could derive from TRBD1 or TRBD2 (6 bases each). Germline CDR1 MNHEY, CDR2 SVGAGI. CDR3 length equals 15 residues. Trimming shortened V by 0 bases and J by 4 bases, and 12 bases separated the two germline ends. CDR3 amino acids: CASSYSFTGAETQYF. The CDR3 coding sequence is TGTGCCAGCAGTTACTCGTTTACGGGGGCAGAGACCCAGTACTTC.

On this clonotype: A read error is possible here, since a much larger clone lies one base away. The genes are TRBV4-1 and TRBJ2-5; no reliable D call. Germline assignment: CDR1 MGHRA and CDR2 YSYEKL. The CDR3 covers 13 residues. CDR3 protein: CASSQAFQGTQYF. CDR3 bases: TGCGCCAGCAGCCAAGCCTTTCAAGGGACCCAGTACTTC.

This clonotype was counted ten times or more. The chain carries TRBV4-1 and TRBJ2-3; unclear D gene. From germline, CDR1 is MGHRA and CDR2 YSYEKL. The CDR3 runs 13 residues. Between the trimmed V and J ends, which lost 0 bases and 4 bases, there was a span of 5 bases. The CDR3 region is CASSQEFPDTQYF. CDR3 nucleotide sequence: TGCGCCAGCAGCCAAGAGTTCCCAGATACGCAGTATTTT.

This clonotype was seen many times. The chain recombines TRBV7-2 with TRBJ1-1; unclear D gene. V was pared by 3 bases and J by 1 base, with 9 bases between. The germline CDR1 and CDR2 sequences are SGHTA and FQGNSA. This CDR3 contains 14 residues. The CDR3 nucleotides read TGTGCCAGCAGCTTCGGGTATTCGAACACTGAAGCTTTCTTT. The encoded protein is CASSFGYSNTEAFF.

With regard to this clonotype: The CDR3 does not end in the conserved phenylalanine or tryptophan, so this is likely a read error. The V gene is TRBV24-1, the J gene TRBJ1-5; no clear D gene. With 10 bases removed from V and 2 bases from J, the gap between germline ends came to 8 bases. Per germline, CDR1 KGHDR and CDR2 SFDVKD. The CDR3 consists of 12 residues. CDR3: CATQDGNQPQHL. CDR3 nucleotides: TGTGCCACTCAGGACGGCAATCAGCCCCAGCATCTT.

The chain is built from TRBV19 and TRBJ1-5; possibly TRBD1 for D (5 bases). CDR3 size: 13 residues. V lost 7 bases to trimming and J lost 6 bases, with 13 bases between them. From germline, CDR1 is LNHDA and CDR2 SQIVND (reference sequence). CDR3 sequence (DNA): TGTGCCAGTACCCGGACCCAGGGTCAGCCCCAGCATTTT. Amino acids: CASTRTQGQPQHF.

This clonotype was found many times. The chain's CDR3 is CASSDPTLGEADTQYF. The DNA for the CDR3 is TGTGCCAGCAGTGACCCGACTCTAGGGGAGGCAGATACGCAGTATTTT. This rearrangement joins TRBV2 to TRBJ2-3, with a possible D match to TRBD2 (6 bases). This CDR3 spans 16 amino acids. CDR1 is SNHLY and CDR2 is FYNNEI in the germline V gene. Trimming removed 3 bases at V and 4 bases at J, with 17 bases between.

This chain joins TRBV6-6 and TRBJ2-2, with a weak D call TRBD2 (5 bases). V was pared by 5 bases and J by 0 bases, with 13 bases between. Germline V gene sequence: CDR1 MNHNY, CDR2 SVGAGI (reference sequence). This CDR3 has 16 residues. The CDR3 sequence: CASSAQLEANTGELFF. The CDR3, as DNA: TGTGCCAGCAGTGCCCAACTAGAAGCGAACACCGGGGAGCTGTTTTTT.

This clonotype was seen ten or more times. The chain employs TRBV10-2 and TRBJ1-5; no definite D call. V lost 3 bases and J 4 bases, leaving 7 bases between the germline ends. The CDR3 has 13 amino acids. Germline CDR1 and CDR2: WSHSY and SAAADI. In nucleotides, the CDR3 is TGCGCCAGCAGTGAAGAGCCAAATCAGCCCCAGCATTTT. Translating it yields CASSEEPNQPQHF.

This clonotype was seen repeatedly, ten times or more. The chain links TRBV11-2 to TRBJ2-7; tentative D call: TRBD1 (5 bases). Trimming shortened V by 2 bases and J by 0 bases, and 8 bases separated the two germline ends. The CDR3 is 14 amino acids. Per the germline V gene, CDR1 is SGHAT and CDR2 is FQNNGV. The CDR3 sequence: CASSLIRDSYEQYF. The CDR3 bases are TGTGCCAGCAGCTTAATCAGGGACTCCTACGAGCAGTACTTC.

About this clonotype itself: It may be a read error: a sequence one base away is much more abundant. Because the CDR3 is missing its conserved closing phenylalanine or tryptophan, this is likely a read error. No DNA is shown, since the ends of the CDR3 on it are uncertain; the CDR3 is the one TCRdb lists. This CDR3 is CASSLAVVEGTGYS. V gene TRBV7-2 combines with J gene TRBJ2-5; the D call of TRBD1 is as the table states it, not checked on the DNA. Germline-derived CDR1 and CDR2 are SGHTA and FQGNSA. The CDR3 length equals 14 residues, ends included.

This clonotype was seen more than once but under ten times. CDR3 region: CASSWAGGKYDIQYF. The CDR3 coding sequence is TGTGCCAGCAGTTGGGCGGGAGGAAAATACGACATTCAGTACTTC. The rearrangement links TRBV27 to TRBJ2-4, with TRBD2 identical over 8 bases. CDR1 and CDR2 from the germline V gene are MNHEY and SMNVEV (reference sequence). The CDR3 contains 15 residues. The J segment lost 8 bases and the V segment lost 4 bases, leaving 10 bases of the junction unmatched.

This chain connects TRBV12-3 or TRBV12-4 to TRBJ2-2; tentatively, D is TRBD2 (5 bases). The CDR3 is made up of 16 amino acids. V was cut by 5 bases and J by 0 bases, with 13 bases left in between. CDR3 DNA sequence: TGTGCCAGCAGTCCCCGACTACTCGCGAACACCGGGGAGCTGTTTTTT. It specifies CASSPRLLANTGELFF.

This CDR3 reads CASSPWDRVGGTQYF. The CDR3 DNA reads as TGTGCCAGCAGTCCGTGGGACAGGGTAGGAGGGACCCAGTACTTC. V is TRBV7-2 and J is TRBJ2-5; 9 positions agree with TRBD1. Germline V gene data show CDR1 as SGHTA and CDR2 as FQGNSA. CDR3 length: 15 amino acids. Losses at the gene ends were 6 bases for V and 7 bases for J; bases not matched to a gene: 12.

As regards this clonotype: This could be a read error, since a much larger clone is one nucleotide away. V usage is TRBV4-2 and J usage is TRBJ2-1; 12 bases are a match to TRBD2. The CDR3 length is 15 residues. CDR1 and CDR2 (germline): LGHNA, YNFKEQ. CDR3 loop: CASSQDQLAGGRVLF. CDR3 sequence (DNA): TGTGCCAGCAGCCAAGATCAGCTAGCGGGAGGGCGGGTGCTCTTC.

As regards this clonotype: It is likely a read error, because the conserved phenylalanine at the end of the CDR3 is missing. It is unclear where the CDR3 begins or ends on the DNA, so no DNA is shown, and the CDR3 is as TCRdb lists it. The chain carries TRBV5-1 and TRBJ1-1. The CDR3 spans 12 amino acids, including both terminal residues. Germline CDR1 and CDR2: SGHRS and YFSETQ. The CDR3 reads CASSPDPGQLYS.

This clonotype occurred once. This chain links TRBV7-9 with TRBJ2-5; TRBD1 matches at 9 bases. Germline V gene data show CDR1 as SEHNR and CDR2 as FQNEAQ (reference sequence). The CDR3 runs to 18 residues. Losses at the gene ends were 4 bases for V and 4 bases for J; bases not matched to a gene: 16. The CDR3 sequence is CASSSTATGTGTRETQYF. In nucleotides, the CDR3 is TGTGCCAGCAGCTCCACGGCCACCGGGACAGGGACAAGAGAGACCCAGTACTTC.

The chain's CDR3 is CATSRVTADSNQPQHF. DNA of the CDR3: TGTGCCACCAGCAGAGTAACGGCGGATAGCAATCAGCCCCAGCATTTT. J is TRBJ1-5 and V is TRBV15; no clear D gene. Germline CDR1 is LNHNV and CDR2 is YYDKDF (reference sequence). The ends were cut back, 1 base at V and 0 bases at J, with 10 bases in the middle. This CDR3 comprises 16 residues.

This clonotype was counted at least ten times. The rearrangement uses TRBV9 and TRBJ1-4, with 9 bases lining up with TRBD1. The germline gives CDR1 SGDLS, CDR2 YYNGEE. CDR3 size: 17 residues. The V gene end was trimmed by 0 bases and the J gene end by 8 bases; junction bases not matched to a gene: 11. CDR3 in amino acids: CASSVEGRGTGKEKLFF. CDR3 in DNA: TGTGCCAGCAGCGTAGAGGGGAGGGGGACAGGGAAGGAAAAACTGTTTTTT.

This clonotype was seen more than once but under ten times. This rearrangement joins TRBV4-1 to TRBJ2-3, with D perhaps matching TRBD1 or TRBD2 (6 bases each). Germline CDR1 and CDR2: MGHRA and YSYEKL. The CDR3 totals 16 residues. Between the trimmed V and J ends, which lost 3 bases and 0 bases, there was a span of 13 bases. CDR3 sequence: CASSQVGGSSTDTQYF. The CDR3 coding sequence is TGCGCCAGCAGCCAGGTGGGGGGCTCGAGCACAGATACGCAGTATTTT.

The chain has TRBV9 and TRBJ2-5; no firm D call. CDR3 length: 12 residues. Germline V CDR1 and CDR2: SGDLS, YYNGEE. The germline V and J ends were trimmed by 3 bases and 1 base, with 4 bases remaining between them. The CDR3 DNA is TGTGCCAGCAGCGCAAGCCAAGAGACCCAGTACTTC. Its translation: CASSASQETQYF.

This CDR3 reads CASSLLGANEKLFF. The CDR3 DNA is TGCGCCAGCAGCTTGCTCGGAGCTAATGAAAAACTGTTTTTT. The V call is TRBV5-1, the J call TRBJ1-4; no clear D. Germline CDR1 reads SGHRS; CDR2 reads YFSETQ. The CDR3 contains 14 residues. The ends were cut back, 1 base at V and 3 bases at J, with 7 bases in the middle.

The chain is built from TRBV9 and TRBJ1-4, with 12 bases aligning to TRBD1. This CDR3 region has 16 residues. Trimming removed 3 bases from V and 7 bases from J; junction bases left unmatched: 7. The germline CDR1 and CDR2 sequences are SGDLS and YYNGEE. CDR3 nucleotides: TGTGCCAGCAGCGGAGGGACAGGGGGCGAGGGTGAAAAACTGTTTTTT. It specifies CASSGGTGGEGEKLFF.

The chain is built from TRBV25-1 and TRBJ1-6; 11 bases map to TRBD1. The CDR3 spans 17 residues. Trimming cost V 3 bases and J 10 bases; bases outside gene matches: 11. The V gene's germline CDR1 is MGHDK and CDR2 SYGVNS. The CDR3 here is CASSDRWRTGGESPLHF. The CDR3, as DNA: TGTGCCAGCAGTGACAGATGGAGGACAGGGGGCGAGTCACCCCTCCACTTT.